These 2 T cell receptor beta chains were sequenced from one sample in a study of cytomegalovirus exposure and HLA in healthy donors. Both 60 Vbeta primers and 13 Jbeta primers went into the PCR. Libraries were prepared by immunoSEQ multiplex PCR; TCRdb keeps only in-frame clonotypes and omits some of them. The sample consists of roughly 190,000 clones, 82% of them appearing once. The specimen was PBMCs. The receptors were sampled from a woman younger than 35 in good health and CMV-seronegative.

The rearrangement joins TRBV10-3 to TRBJ2-1, with D perhaps matching TRBD1 (10 bases). Deletions cut 6 bases from V and 12 bases from J, with 24 bases between. CDR1 is ENHRY and CDR2 is SYGVKD in the germline V gene. The CDR3 loop spans 15 amino acids. CDR3 coding DNA: TGTGCCATCAGGACCGAGACAGGGGGCGGGGGGGGGCAGTTCTTC. Its translation is CAIRTETGGGGGQFF.

The chain combines TRBV2 with TRBJ1-6, with D tentatively TRBD1 (5 bases). Germline V gene sequence: CDR1 SNHLY, CDR2 FYNNEI. The CDR3 totals 15 residues. Deletions cut 3 bases from V and 8 bases from J, with 14 bases between. Here the CDR3 reads CASSELPGRDSPLHF. CDR3 DNA: TGTGCCAGCAGTGAGCTCCCAGGGAGGGATTCACCCCTCCACTTT.